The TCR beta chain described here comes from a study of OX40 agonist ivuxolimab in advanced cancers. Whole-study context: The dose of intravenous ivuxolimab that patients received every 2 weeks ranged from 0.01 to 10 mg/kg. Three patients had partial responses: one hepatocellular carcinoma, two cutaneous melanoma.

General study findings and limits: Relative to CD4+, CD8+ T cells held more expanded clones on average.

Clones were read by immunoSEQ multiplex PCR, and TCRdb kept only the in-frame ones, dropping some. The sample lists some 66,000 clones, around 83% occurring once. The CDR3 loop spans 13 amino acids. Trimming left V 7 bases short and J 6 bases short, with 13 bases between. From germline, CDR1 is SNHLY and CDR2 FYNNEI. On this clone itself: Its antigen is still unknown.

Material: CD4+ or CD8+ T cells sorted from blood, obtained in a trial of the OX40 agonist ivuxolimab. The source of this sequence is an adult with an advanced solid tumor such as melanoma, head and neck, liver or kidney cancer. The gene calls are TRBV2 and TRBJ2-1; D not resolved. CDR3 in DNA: TGTGCCAGCAAGATATCTAGTGCCAATGAGCAGTTCTTC. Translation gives CASKISSANEQFF.